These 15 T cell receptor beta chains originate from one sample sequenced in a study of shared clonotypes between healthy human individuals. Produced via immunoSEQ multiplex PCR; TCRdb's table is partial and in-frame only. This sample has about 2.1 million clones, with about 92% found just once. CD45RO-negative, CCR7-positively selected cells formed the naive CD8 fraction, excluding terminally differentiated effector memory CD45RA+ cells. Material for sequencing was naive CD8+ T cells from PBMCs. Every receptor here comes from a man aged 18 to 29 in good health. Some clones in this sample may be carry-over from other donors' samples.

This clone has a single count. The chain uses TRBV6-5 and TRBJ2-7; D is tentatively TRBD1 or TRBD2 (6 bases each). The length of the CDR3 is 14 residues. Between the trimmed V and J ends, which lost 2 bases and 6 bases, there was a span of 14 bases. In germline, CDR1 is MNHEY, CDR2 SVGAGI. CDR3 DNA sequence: TGTGCCAGCAGTTACAAGATACAGGGAGGCGAGCAGTACTTC. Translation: CASSYKIQGGEQYF.

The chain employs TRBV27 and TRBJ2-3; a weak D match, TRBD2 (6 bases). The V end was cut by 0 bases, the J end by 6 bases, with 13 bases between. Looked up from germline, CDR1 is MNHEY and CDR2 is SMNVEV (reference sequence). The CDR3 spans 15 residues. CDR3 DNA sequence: TGTGCCAGCAGTTTATCCCGGGACTCGTCCGATACGCAGTATTTT. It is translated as CASSLSRDSSDTQYF.

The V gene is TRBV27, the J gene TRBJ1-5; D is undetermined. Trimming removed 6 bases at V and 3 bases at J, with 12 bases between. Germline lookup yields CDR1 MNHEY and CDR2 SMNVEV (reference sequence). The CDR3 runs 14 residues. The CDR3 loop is CASRRGNHNQPQHF. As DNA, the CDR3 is TGTGCCAGCAGACGGGGAAATCACAATCAGCCCCAGCATTTT.

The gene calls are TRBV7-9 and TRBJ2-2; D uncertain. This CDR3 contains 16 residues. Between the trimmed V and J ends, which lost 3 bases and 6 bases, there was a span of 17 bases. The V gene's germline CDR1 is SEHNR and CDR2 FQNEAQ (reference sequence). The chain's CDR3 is CASSFNNGPISGELFF. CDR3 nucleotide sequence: TGTGCCAGCAGCTTCAATAACGGGCCGATCTCCGGGGAGCTGTTTTTT.

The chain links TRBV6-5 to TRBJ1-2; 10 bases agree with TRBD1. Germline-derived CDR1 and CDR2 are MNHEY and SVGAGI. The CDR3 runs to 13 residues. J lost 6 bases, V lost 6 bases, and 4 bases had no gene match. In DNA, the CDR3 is TGTGCCAGCAGCCCCGGGACAGGGGATGGCTACACCTTC. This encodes CASSPGTGDGYTF.

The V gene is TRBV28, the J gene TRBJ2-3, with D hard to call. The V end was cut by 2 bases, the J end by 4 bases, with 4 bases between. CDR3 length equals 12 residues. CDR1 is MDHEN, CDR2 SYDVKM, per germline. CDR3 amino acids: CASSLIADTQYF. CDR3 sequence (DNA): TGTGCCAGCAGTTTAATCGCAGATACGCAGTATTTT.

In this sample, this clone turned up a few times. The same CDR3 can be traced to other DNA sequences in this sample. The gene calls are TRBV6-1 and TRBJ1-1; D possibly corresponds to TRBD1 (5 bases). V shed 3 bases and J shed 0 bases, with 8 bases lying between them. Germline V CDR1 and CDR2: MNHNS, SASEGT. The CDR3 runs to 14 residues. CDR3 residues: CASSDRGLNTEAFF. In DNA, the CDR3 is TGTGCCAGCAGTGATCGGGGGTTGAACACTGAAGCTTTCTTT.

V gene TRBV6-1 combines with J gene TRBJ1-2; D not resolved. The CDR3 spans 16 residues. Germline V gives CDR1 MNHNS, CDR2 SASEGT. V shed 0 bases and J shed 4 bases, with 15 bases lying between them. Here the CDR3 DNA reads TGTGCCAGCAGTGAAGCAAGTTTAAACAAACCCTATGGCTACACCTTC. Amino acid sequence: CASSEASLNKPYGYTF.

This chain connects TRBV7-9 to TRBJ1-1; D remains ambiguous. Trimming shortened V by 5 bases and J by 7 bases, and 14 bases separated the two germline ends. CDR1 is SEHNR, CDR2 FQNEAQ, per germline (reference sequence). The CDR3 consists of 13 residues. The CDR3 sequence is CASSPVLMNEAFF. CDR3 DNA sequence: TGTGCCAGCAGCCCCGTGTTGATGAATGAAGCTTTCTTT. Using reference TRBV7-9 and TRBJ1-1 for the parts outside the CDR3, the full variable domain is DTGVSQNPRHKITKRGQNVTFRCDPISEHNRLYWYRQTLGQGPEFLTYFQNEAQLEKSRLLSDRFSAERPKGSFSTLEIQRTEQGDSAMYLCASSPVLMNEAFFGQGTRLTVV.

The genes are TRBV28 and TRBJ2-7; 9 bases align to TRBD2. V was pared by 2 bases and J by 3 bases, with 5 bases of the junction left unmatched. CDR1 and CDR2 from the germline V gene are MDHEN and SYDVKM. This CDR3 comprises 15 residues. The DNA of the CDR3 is TGTGCCAGCAGTTTAATAGCGGGAGTGGGCTACGAGCAGTACTTC. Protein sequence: CASSLIAGVGYEQYF.

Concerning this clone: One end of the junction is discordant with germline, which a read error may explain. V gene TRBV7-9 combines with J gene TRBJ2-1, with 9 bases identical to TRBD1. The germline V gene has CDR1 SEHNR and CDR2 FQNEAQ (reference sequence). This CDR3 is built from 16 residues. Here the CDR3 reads CASSRPDRGGLNQQFF. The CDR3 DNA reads TGTGCCAGCAGTCGTCCCGACAGGGGGGGTCTCAATCAGCAGTTCTTC.

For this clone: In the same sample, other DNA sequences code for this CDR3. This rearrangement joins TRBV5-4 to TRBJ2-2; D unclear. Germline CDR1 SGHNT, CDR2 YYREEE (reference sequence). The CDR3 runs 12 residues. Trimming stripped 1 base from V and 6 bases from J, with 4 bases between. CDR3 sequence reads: CASSLSPGELFF. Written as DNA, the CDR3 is TGTGCCAGCAGCTTGAGTCCCGGGGAGCTGTTTTTT.

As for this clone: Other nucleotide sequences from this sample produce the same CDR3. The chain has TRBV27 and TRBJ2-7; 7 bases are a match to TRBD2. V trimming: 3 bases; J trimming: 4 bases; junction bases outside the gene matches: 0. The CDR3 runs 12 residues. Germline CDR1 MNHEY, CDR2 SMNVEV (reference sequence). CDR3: CASSFGGYEQYF. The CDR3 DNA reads TGTGCCAGCAGTTTCGGGGGGTACGAGCAGTACTTC.

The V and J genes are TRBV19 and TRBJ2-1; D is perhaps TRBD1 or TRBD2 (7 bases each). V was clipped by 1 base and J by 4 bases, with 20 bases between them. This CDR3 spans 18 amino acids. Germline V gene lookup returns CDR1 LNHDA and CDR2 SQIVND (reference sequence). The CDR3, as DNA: TGTGCCAGTAGTATAGCCCCGACCAGGGGGGGACTTTACAATGAGCAGTTCTTC. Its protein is CASSIAPTRGGLYNEQFF. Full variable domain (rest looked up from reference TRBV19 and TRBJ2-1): DGGITQSPKYLFRKEGQNVTLSCEQNLNHDAMYWYRQDPGQGLRLIYYSQIVNDFQKGDIAEGYSVSREKKESFPLTVTSAQKNPTAFYLCASSIAPTRGGLYNEQFFGPGTRLTVL.

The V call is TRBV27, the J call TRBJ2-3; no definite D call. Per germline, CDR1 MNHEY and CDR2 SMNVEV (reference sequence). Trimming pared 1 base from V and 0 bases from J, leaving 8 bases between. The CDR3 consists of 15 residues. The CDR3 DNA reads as TGTGCCAGCAGTTTATACCGCTCTAGCACAGATACGCAGTATTTT. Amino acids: CASSLYRSSTDTQYF.